Reported below is one T cell receptor (beta chain). Its antigen is not identified. The CDR3 length is 17 residues. Germline loops: CDR1 PRHDT, CDR2 FYEKMQ (reference sequence). Trimming shortened V by 5 bases and J by 0 bases, and 17 bases separated the two germline ends. The data belong to a study of pediatric ulcerative colitis. The blood sample was taken during the colonoscopy visit. Samples were sequenced at Survey level, maximum 500,000 reads. Repertoires were generated with immunoSEQ multiplex PCR, while TCRdb's copy carries only in-frame clones and drops some. The table records around 68,000 clones, around 80% of them present only once. Regarding the study as a whole: Ulcerative colitis patients shared more blood-rectal clones than controls. A couple of rectal CDR3 clonotypes occurred in all ulcerative colitis patients.

The sequencing input was blood. This chain links TRBV13 with TRBJ1-3; a weak D match, TRBD1 (6 bases). The receptor's source is a boy aged 5-17 years with moderate ulcerative colitis. The CDR3 nucleotides read TGTGCCAGCAGCGGGGGCTGGGACGCCGACTCTGGAAACACCATATATTTT. It translates to CASSGGWDADSGNTIYF.